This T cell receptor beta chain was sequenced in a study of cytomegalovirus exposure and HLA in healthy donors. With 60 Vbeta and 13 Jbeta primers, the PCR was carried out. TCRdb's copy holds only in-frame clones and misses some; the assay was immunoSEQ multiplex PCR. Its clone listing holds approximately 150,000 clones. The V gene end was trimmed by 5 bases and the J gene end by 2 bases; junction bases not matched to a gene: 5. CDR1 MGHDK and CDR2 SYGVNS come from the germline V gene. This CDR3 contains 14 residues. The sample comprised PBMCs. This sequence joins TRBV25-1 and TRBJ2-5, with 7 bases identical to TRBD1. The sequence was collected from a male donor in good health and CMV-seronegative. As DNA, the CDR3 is TGTGCCAGCAGTCCGCCGGGACAGCAAGAGACCCAGTACTTC. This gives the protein CASSPPGQQETQYF.